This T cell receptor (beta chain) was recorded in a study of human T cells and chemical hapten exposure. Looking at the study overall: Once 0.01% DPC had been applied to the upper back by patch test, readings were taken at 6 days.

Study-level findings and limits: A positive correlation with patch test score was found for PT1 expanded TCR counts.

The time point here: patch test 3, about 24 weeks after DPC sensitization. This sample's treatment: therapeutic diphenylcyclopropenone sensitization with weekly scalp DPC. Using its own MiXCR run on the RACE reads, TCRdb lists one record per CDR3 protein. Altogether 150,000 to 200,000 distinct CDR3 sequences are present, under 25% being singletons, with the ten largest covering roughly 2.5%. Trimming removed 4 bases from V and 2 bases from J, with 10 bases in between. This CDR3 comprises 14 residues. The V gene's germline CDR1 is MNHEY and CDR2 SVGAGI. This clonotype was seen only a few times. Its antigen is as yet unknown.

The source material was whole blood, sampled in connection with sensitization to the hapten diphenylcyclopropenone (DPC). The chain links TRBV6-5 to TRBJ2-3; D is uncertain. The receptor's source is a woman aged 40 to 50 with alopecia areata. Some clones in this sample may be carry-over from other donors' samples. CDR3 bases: TGTGCCAGCAGTTTTCAGGACCCCACAGATACGCAGTATTTT. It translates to CASSFQDPTDTQYF.